The sequence of this TCR beta chain was determined in a study of cytomegalovirus exposure and HLA in healthy donors. Findings and caveats of the study: In vitro checks showed that a few CMV-associated chains really do target CMV antigens. With later analysis, a missense DCLRE1C variant became linked to TCR beta V- and J-gene trimming. Presence/absence analyses assumed roughly uniform sequencing depth across donors.

Primers included in the PCR were 60 Vbeta and 13 Jbeta primers. Profiling relied on immunoSEQ multiplex PCR, and the TCRdb table lists in-frame clones only, not all of them. The profile covers roughly 170,000 clones, with approximately 80% appearing a single time and about 0.77% taken by the ten largest. Germline V CDR1 and CDR2: SGHRS, YFSETQ. Trimming cost V 7 bases and J 4 bases, with 17 bases left between them. The CDR3 consists of 14 residues. A word on this clone: Its antigen is currently unknown.

Sequencing was carried out using PBMCs. This chain links TRBV5-1 with TRBJ1-1; TRBD1 is a possible D gene (6 bases). The sequence derives from a woman aged 18-29 years in good health and CMV-seronegative. CDR3 nucleotide sequence: TGCGCCAGCGTTAGGGGGAGAGGGTCCACTGAAGCTTTCTTT. As protein: CASVRGRGSTEAFF.